This T cell receptor beta chain was sequenced during a study of T cells after yellow fever vaccination. This clonotype was detected only a few times. What it recognizes is unknown. Notes on the study in general: Post-booster repertoires again held most primary-vaccination clones (roughly 95% CD4, 75% to 90% CD8). The secondary response peaked faster, at day 5 versus 15, but was weaker.

The trim removed 5 bases at V and 4 bases at J, leaving 7 bases unmatched. Per the germline V gene, CDR1 is SGHVS and CDR2 is FNYEAQ. The CDR3 has 15 residues. The TCR cDNA carried a universal primer site and UMIs from 5'RACE template switching. Each CDR3 protein gets one entry after TCRdb re-called the 5' RACE reads with MiXCR. The sample has about 580,000 distinct CDR3 sequences, about 15% seen once. The sequence was obtained from a man younger than 35 who received the YFV17D yellow fever vaccine. The genes are TRBV7-6 and TRBJ2-1; the match to TRBD2 covers 8 bases. The specimen comprised PBMCs, sampled roughly 5 days after the first yellow fever vaccination. Here the CDR3 reads CASSRRAGAYNEQFF. For the CDR3, the DNA is TGTGCCAGCAGCCGACGAGCGGGGGCATACAATGAGCAGTTCTTC.